This is a list of T cell receptor beta chains from one sample in a study of blood T cell repertoires in COVID-19. The repertoire was sequenced with immunoSEQ multiplex PCR; TCRdb's copy has only in-frame clones and lacks some. The table has about 260,000 clones, roughly 79% seen once. Sequencing used peripheral blood. The receptor set was obtained from a woman older than 75 with acute or convalescent COVID-19. Both conserved end residues are part of each CDR3. The order of the fields is clone size, J gene, V gene, D gene, CDR3 protein, CDR3 DNA. A D gene is named only where the DNA matches it firmly. Some rows have no size entry. The others give once, few or many, or a class for an expanded clone.

-	TRBJ1-3	TRBV10-3	-	CAIQGLGGNTIYF	TGTGCCATCCAGGGGCTGGGTGGAAACACCATATATTTT
-	TRBJ2-2	TRBV18	-	CASSQRQGGPVDTGELFF	TGTGCCAGCTCGCAAAGACAAGGAGGGCCAGTTGACACCGGGGAGCTGTTTTTT
-	TRBJ1-4	TRBV5-1	-	CASSSQGINEKLFF	TGCGCCAGCAGCTCCCAGGGAATTAATGAAAAACTGTTTTTT
once	TRBJ1-3	TRBV15	TRBD1	CATSRPWTGQNTIYF	TGTGCCACCAGCAGACCTTGGACAGGACAGAACACCATATATTTT
-	TRBJ2-7	TRBV6-6	-	CASSSHGSGDSYEQYF	TGTGCCAGCAGTTCTCACGGTAGCGGAGACTCCTACGAGCAGTACTTC
-	TRBJ1-1	TRBV3-1/TRBV3-2	-	CASSQEYAVNTEAFF	TGTGCCAGCAGCCAAGAATATGCAGTGAACACTGAAGCTTTCTTT
-	TRBJ1-3	TRBV5-4	-	CASSLGSTQGPGNTIYF	TGTGCCAGCAGCTTGGGCTCAACACAGGGTCCTGGAAACACCATATATTTT
-	TRBJ1-2	TRBV5-1	TRBD1	CASSLLEGDRAHGYTF	TGCGCCAGCAGCCTACTGGAGGGGGACAGGGCCCATGGCTACACCTTC
-	TRBJ2-7	TRBV18	TRBD1	CASSMGQAGYEQYF	TGTGCCAGCTCAATGGGACAGGCCGGCTACGAGCAGTACTTC
few	TRBJ2-7	TRBV7-6	TRBD1	CASSGGTGGRYGEQYF	TGTGCCAGCAGCGGAGGGACAGGGGGCAGGTACGGCGAGCAGTACTTC
-	TRBJ1-2	TRBV2	TRBD1	CASSVLSSRGGGGYTF	TGTGCCAGCAGTGTTTTGAGTTCCCGAGGGGGCGGGGGCTACACCTTC
-	TRBJ2-1	TRBV7-2	-	CASSITAEQFF	TGTGCCAGCAGCATCACTGCTGAGCAGTTCTTC
-	TRBJ2-7	TRBV27	TRBD1	CASSLDRGNEQYF	TGTGCCAGCAGTTTAGACAGGGGCAATGAGCAGTACTTC
-	TRBJ1-3	TRBV19	-	CASSILPPGNTIYF	TGTGCCAGTAGTATACTTCCTCCTGGAAACACCATATATTTT
-	TRBJ2-7	TRBV2	TRBD2	CASRPLSGAGGHPTYEQYF	TGTGCCAGCAGGCCACTTAGTGGGGCGGGGGGGCACCCAACCTACGAGCAGTACTTC
few	TRBJ2-1	TRBV7-2	TRBD1	CASSLARDSSYEQFF	TGTGCCAGCAGCTTAGCAAGGGACAGCAGCTATGAGCAGTTCTTC
-	TRBJ2-7	TRBV6-2/TRBV6-3	TRBD1	CASSYKGQGAYYEQYF	TGTGCCAGCAGTTACAAGGGACAGGGGGCCTACTACGAGCAGTACTTC
once	TRBJ1-3	TRBV7-8	TRBD1	CASSLAMGQGNTIYF	TGTGCCAGCAGCTTAGCAATGGGACAGGGAAACACCATATATTTT
-	TRBJ2-2	TRBV2	-	CASSLLAGELFF	TGTGCCAGCAGTTTACTAGCCGGGGAGCTGTTTTTT
-	TRBJ1-6	TRBV5-1	-	CASSTGYLDSPLHF	TGCGCCAGCAGCACAGGGTACTTGGATTCACCCCTCCACTTT
-	TRBJ2-1	TRBV12-5	TRBD2	CASGLDTGTRGEQFF	TGTGCTAGTGGTTTGGACACCGGGACTAGGGGTGAGCAGTTCTTC
once	TRBJ2-5	TRBV7-2	TRBD2	CASSLRLAGVGETQYF	TGTGCCAGCAGCCTCCGACTAGCGGGAGTGGGAGAGACCCAGTACTTC
-	TRBJ2-7	TRBV4-3	-	CASSQSQGPYEQYF	TGCGCCAGCAGCCAAAGTCAGGGGCCCTACGAGCAGTACTTC
-	TRBJ1-4	TRBV7-9	TRBD1	CASSRTGNYLGTTNEKLFF	TGTGCCAGCAGCCGGACAGGGAACTACCTCGGAACGACTAATGAAAAACTGTTTTTT
few	TRBJ2-2	TRBV4-2	TRBD2	CASSRQGLAGDPGGELFF	TGTGCCAGCAGCCGTCAGGGACTAGCGGGAGACCCCGGTGGGGAGCTGTTTTTT
-	TRBJ2-7	TRBV5-1	-	CASSYLTGYEQYF	TGCGCCAGCAGTTACTTAACAGGGTACGAGCAGTACTTC
-	TRBJ2-2	TRBV3-1/TRBV3-2	-	CASSQGGVFTGELFF	TGTGCCAGCAGTCAAGGCGGGGTATTTACCGGGGAGCTGTTTTTT
-	TRBJ2-1	TRBV7-3	-	CASSLTSGYSYNEQFF	TGTGCCAGCAGCTTAACCTCGGGATACTCCTACAATGAGCAGTTCTTC
-	TRBJ1-1	TRBV3-1/TRBV3-2	-	CASSHIREEAFF	TGTGCCAGCAGCCATATAAGGGAGGAAGCTTTCTTT
-	TRBJ1-1	TRBV4-2	-	CASSQDGQANTEAFF	TGTGCCAGCAGCCAAGATGGGCAGGCGAACACTGAAGCTTTCTTT
-	TRBJ2-7	TRBV30	-	CAWSVVNQGEQYF	TGTGCCTGGAGTGTGGTGAACCAGGGAGAGCAGTACTTC
-	TRBJ2-7	TRBV5-1	TRBD1	CASSPRTGGRYEQYF	TGCGCCAGCAGCCCCCGGACAGGGGGAAGATACGAGCAGTACTTC
-	TRBJ1-1	TRBV18	-	CASSPRLGEDTEAFF	TGTGCCAGCTCACCTCGACTAGGGGAGGACACTGAAGCTTTCTTT
-	TRBJ2-1	TRBV10-3	TRBD1	CAISPGQGDEQFF	TGTGCCATCAGTCCGGGACAGGGAGATGAGCAGTTCTTC
-	TRBJ2-5	TRBV2	TRBD1	CASSVDRVGQETQYF	TGTGCCAGCAGTGTTGACAGGGTTGGCCAAGAGACCCAGTACTTC
-	TRBJ2-7	TRBV19	TRBD1	CASSKKPPGTGGTYEQYF	TGTGCCAGTAGTAAAAAACCTCCCGGGACAGGGGGCACCTACGAGCAGTACTTC
-	TRBJ2-3	TRBV2	TRBD1	CASSADRGRTDTQYF	TGTGCCAGCAGTGCGGATAGGGGGCGAACAGATACGCAGTATTTT
-	TRBJ1-6	TRBV7-9	-	CASSLTAGALHF	TGTGCCAGCAGCTTAACGGCCGGGGCCCTCCACTTT
-	TRBJ2-5	TRBV14	TRBD2	CASSQEGGTSGPTETQYF	TGTGCCAGCAGCCAAGAAGGGGGGACTAGCGGGCCGACTGAGACCCAGTACTTC
-	TRBJ1-1	TRBV18	-	CASFNGDLNTEAFF	TGTGCCAGCTTTAACGGAGACCTGAACACTGAAGCTTTCTTT
-	TRBJ2-3	TRBV9	TRBD2	CASSVGRSGGTDTQYF	TGTGCCAGCAGCGTAGGTCGTAGCGGGGGCACAGATACGCAGTATTTT
-	TRBJ1-3	TRBV27	-	CASRPSAGNTIYF	TGTGCCAGCCGCCCAAGCGCTGGAAACACCATATATTTT
-	TRBJ1-4	TRBV19	-	CASSIPLSTVGNEKLFF	TGTGCCAGTAGTATTCCTCTTTCGACAGTTGGTAATGAAAAACTGTTTTTT
-	TRBJ2-1	TRBV7-9	-	CASSQGTLPTNEQFF	TGTGCCAGCAGCCAAGGGACTCTACCTACCAATGAGCAGTTCTTC
-	TRBJ2-4	TRBV6-1	-	CASSEALTAGKNIQYF	TGTGCCAGCAGTGAAGCCCTGACAGCGGGCAAAAACATTCAGTACTTC
-	TRBJ1-2	TRBV18	-	CASSPQAGDGGYTF	TGTGCCAGCTCACCACAGGCAGGTGACGGAGGCTACACCTTC
-	TRBJ2-7	TRBV11-2	-	CASSLGPGASYEQYF	TGTGCCAGCAGCTTAGGGCCAGGGGCCTCCTACGAGCAGTACTTC
-	TRBJ1-6	TRBV7-9	-	CASSPDRPLHF	TGTGCCAGCAGCCCCGACAGACCCCTCCACTTT
once	TRBJ2-7	TRBV7-7	TRBD1	CASSLRPGGDYEQYF	TGTGCTAGCAGCTTAAGACCAGGGGGCGATTACGAGCAGTACTTC